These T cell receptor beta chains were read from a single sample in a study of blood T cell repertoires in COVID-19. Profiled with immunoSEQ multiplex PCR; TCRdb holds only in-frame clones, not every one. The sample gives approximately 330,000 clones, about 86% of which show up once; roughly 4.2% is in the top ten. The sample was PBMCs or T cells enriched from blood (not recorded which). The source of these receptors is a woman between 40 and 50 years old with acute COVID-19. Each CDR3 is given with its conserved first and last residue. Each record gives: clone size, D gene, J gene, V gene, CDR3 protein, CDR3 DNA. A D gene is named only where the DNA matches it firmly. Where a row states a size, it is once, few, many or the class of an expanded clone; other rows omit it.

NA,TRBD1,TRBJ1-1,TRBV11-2,CASGAGTGNTEAFF,TGTGCCAGCGGGGCGGGGACAGGGAACACTGAAGCTTTCTTT
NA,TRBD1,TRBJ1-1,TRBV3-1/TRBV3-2,CASSQPPKTGGTEAFF,TGTGCCAGCAGCCAACCCCCCAAAACAGGGGGCACTGAAGCTTTCTTT
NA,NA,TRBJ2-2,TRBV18,CASSVSGELFF,TGTGCCAGCTCCGTATCCGGGGAGCTGTTTTTT
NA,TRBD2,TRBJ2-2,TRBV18,CASSRSLAGVTGELFF,TGTGCCAGCTCACGCTCATTAGCGGGAGTCACCGGGGAGCTGTTTTTT
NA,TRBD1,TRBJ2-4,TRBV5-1,CASSLGQGKNIQYF,TGCGCCAGCAGCTTGGGACAGGGAAAAAACATTCAGTACTTC
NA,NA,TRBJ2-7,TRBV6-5,CASSYSRGGSYEQYF,TGTGCCAGCAGTTACTCGCGGGGAGGCTCCTACGAGCAGTACTTC
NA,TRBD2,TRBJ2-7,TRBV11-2,CASKGRAYEQYF,TGTGCCAGCAAGGGGAGGGCCTACGAGCAGTACTTC
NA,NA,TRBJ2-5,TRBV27,CASRLQGYQETQYF,TGTGCCAGCAGACTTCAGGGTTACCAAGAGACCCAGTACTTC
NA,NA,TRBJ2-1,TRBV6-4,CASSETSSGYNEQFF,TGTGCCAGCAGCGAGACTAGTAGTGGCTACAATGAGCAGTTCTTC
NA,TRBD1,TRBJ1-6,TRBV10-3,CAISGGTGGNSPLHF,TGTGCCATTAGTGGCGGGACAGGGGGTAATTCACCCCTCCACTTT
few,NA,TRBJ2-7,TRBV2,CASSQRPYEQYF,TGTGCCAGCAGTCAGCGCCCCTACGAGCAGTACTTC
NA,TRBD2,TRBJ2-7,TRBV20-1,CSASSSGREVYEQYF,TGCAGTGCTAGTTCTAGCGGGAGGGAGGTCTACGAGCAGTACTTC
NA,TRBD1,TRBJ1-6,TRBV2,CASSAGQGIHSPLHF,TGTGCCAGCAGTGCGGGACAGGGGATACATTCACCCCTCCACTTT
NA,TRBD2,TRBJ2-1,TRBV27,CASSKVAGGSISYNEQFF,TGTGCCAGCAGTAAGGTAGCGGGAGGGTCGATCTCCTACAATGAGCAGTTCTTC
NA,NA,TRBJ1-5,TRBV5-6,CASSLRGSQPQHF,TGTGCCAGCAGCTTAAGGGGCAGCCAGCCCCAGCATTTT
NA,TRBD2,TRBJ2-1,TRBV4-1,CASSHRGILAGHYNEQFF,TGCGCCAGCAGCCACCGAGGGATACTAGCGGGACACTACAATGAGCAGTTCTTC
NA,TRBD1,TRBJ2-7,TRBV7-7,CASSLSLNRAGGYEQYF,TGTGCTAGCAGCTTAAGCTTAAACAGGGCAGGGGGCTACGAGCAGTACTTC
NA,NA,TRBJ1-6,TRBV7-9,CASSFGGNGSPLHF,TGTGCCAGCAGCTTCGGAGGAAATGGTTCACCCCTCCACTTT
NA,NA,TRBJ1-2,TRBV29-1,CSVEDRERGDGYTF,TGCAGCGTTGAAGATCGGGAACGGGGGGACGGCTACACCTTC
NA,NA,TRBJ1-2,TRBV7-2,CASSGRASTNYGYTF,TGTGCCAGCAGCGGGCGGGCTTCGACGAACTATGGCTACACCTTC
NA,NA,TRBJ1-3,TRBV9,CASSVGAFGNTIYF,TGTGCCAGCAGCGTGGGGGCCTTTGGGAACACCATATATTTT
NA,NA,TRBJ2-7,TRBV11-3,CASSLDHEGGSEQYF,TGTGCCAGCAGCTTAGATCACGAGGGAGGTAGCGAGCAGTACTTC
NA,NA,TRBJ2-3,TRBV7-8,CASSPLTGTDTQYF,TGTGCCAGCAGCCCTCTGACAGGCACAGATACGCAGTATTTT
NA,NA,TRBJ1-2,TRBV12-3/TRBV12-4,CASSADGEYGYTF,TGTGCCAGCAGTGCAGACGGAGAGTATGGCTACACCTTC
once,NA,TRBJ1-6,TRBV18,CASSPTSRAHNSPLHF,TGTGCCAGCTCACCAACGAGCAGGGCCCATAATTCACCCCTCCACTTT
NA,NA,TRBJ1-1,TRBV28,CASSPGTLNTEAFF,TGTGCCAGCAGTCCGGGGACTCTGAACACTGAAGCTTTCTTT
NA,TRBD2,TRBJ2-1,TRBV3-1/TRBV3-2,CASSSGTSGVNEQFF,TGTGCCAGCAGTTCCGGGACTAGCGGGGTCAATGAGCAGTTCTTC
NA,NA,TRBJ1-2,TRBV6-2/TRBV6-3,CASSYKTSYGYTF,TGTGCCAGCAGTTACAAAACTAGCTATGGCTACACCTTC
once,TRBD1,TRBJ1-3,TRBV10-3,CAIRPNRDSLNTIYF,TGTGCCATCAGACCCAACCGGGACAGCCTAAACACCATATATTTT
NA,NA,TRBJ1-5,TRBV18,CASSPTGISNQPQHF,TGTGCCAGCTCGCCAACAGGGATCAGCAATCAGCCCCAGCATTTT
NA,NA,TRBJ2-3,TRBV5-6,CASSLPRGVGDTQYF,TGTGCCAGCAGCTTACCTCGGGGAGTGGGGGATACGCAGTATTTT
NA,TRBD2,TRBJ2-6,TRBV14,CASSPFRGGSSGANVLTF,TGTGCCAGCAGCCCATTTCGCGGGGGGTCTTCTGGGGCCAACGTCCTGACTTTC
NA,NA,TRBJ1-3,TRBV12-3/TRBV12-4,CASTTELGNTIYF,TGTGCCAGCACTACAGAACTCGGAAACACCATATATTTT
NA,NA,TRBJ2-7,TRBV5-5,CASSLEGPPTYEQYF,TGTGCCAGCAGCCTTGAGGGTCCCCCAACCTACGAGCAGTACTTC
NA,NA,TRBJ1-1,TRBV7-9,CASSLPAITEAFF,TGTGCCAGCAGCCTACCAGCGATCACTGAAGCTTTCTTT
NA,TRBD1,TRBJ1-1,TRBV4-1,CASSQPGTGNTEAFF,TGCGCCAGCAGCCAGCCCGGGACAGGGAACACTGAAGCTTTCTTT
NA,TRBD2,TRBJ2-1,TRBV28,CASRRLAGTPYNEQFF,TGTGCCAGCAGGCGACTAGCGGGGACGCCCTACAATGAGCAGTTCTTC
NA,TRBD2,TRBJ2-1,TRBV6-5,CASGRAAYIDEQFF,TGTGCCAGCGGGAGGGCAGCCTATATTGATGAGCAGTTCTTC
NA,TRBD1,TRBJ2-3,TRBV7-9,CASSWIYLRDRGFGTQYF,TGTGCCAGCAGCTGGATCTACCTTCGGGACAGGGGATTCGGTACGCAGTATTTT
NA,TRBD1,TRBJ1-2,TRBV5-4,CASSPGGTGGLAVGYTF,TGTGCCAGCAGCCCAGGCGGGACAGGGGGCCTAGCGGTTGGCTACACCTTC
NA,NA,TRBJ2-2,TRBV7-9,CASRPLRGMNTGELFF,TGTGCCAGCAGGCCTCTCAGGGGAATGAACACCGGGGAGCTGTTTTTT
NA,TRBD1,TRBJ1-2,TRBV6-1,CASSEAGTGFGYTF,TGTGCCAGCAGTGAAGCAGGGACAGGGTTTGGCTACACCTTC
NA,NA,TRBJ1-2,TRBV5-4,CASSLAPGDYGYTF,TGTGCCAGCAGCTTGGCTCCAGGGGACTATGGCTACACCTTC
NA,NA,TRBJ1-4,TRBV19,CASTSPRGTSTNEKLFF,TGTGCCAGTACGAGCCCACGGGGGACTTCAACTAATGAAAAACTGTTTTTT
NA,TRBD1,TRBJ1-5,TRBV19,CAIGRTGESNQPQHF,TGTGCCATAGGTCGTACAGGGGAGTCGAATCAGCCCCAGCATTTT
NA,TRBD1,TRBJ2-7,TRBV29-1,CSGLEPGQGYEQYF,TGCAGCGGCTTAGAACCGGGACAGGGATACGAGCAGTACTTC